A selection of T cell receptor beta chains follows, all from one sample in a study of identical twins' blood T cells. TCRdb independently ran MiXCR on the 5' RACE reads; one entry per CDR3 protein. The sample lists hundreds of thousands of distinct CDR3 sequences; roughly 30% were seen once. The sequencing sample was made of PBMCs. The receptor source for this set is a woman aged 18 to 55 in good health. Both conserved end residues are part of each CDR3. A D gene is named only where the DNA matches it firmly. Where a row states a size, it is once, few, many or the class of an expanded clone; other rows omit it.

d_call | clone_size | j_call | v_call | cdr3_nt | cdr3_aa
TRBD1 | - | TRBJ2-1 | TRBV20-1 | TGCAGTGCTCCGCCGGACAGGGGGAATGAGCAGTTCTTC | CSAPPDRGNEQFF
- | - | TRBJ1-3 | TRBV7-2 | TGTGCCAGCAGCTCGTACATATTCTCTGGAAACACCATATATTTT | CASSSYIFSGNTIYF
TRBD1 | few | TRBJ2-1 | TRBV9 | TGTGCCAGCAGCGCAAGACAGGGAAGCGAGCAGTTCTTC | CASSARQGSEQFF
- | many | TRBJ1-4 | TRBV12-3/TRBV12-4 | TGTGCCAGCAGTTTAATCGGTAATGAAAAACTGTTTTTT | CASSLIGNEKLFF
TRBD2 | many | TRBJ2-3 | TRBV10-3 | TGTGCCATCGGGACTAGCGGGAGAACAGATACGCAGTATTTT | CAIGTSGRTDTQYF
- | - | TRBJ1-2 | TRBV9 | TGTGCCAGCAGCTCTGCGGGGGGAAACTATGGCTACACCTTC | CASSSAGGNYGYTF
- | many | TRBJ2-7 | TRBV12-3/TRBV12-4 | TGTGCCAGCAGTTTGACACACTCCTACGAGCAGTACTTC | CASSLTHSYEQYF
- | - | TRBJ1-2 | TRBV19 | TGTGCCAGTAGTACTGGGCAGGCCTATGGCTACACCTTC | CASSTGQAYGYTF
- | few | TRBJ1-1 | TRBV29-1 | TGCAGCCCTTCCGGGGTGAAGGGCGCTGAAGCTTTCTTT | CSPSGVKGAEAFF
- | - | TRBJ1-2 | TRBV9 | TGTGCCGGCAGCGTCCTTTCTCAGGGAGCAACCTATTGCTACACCTTC | CAGSVLSQGATYCYTF
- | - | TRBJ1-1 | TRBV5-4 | TGTGCCAGCAGCTTGAGCATTGACTTAACTGAAGCTTTCTTT | CASSLSIDLTEAFF
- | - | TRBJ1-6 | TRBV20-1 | TGCAGTGCTAGTCTGGCCGGGGCGGATTCACCCCTCCACTTT | CSASLAGADSPLHF
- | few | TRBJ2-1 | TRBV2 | TGTGCCAGCAGTGGGGAATACAATGAGCAGTTCTTC | CASSGEYNEQFF
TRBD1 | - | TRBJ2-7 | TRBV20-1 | TGCAGTGCTAGAGATCGACAGGGCGGTATCCACGAGCAGTACTTC | CSARDRQGGIHEQYF
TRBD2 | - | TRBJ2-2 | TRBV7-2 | TGTGCCAGCAGCTTAACCCTCCTGCGGGAGAGGCCCGGGGAGCTGTTTTTT | CASSLTLLRERPGELFF
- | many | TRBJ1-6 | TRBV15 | TGTGCCACCCCCCTCCCAGGGTATAATTCACCCCTCCACTTT | CATPLPGYNSPLHF
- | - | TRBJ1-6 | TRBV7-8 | TGTGCCAGCAGCTCCAGGGCGATGTTGGATTCACCCCTCCACTTT | CASSSRAMLDSPLHF
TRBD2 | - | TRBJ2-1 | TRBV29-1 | TGCAGCTTAGCGGGGTTGGCCTACAATGAGCAGTTCTTC | CSLAGLAYNEQFF
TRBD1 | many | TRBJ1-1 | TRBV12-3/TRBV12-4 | TGTGCCAGCACTATGACAGGGTTCACTGAAGCTTTCTTT | CASTMTGFTEAFF
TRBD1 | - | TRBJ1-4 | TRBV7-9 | TGTGCCAGCAACCCCTTTCGGACAGGGGGTGAAAAACTGTTTTTT | CASNPFRTGGEKLFF
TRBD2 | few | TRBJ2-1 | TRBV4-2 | TGTGCCAGCAGCCAAGATCGAAGCGGGGGGGCCGATGAGCAGTTCTTC | CASSQDRSGGADEQFF
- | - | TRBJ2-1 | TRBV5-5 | TGTGCCGGCAGCTTGTACAGCGGCAATGAGCAGTTCTTC | CAGSLYSGNEQFF
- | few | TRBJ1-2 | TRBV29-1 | TGCAGCGTTTCCAGACATCAGGGCGGCTACACCTTC | CSVSRHQGGYTF
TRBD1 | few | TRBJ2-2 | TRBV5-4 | TGTGCCACCCATATAGGGGGCAAAGACACCGGGGAGCTGTTTTTT | CATHIGGKDTGELFF
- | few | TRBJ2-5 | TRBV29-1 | TGCAGCGTTGGGTTGGTGGTGCAAGAGACCCAGTACTTC | CSVGLVVQETQYF
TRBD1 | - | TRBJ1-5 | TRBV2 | TGTGCCAGCAGGAGACTACGAGACAGGGATCAGCCCCAGCATTTT | CASRRLRDRDQPQHF
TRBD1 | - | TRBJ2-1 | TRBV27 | TGTGCCAGCAGTTTGGGGGACAGGGTATTTGGTGAGCAGTTCTTC | CASSLGDRVFGEQFF
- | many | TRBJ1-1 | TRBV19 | TGTGCCAGTAGTATGAGGGGCAGGGTGCGTGACACTGAAGCTTTCTTT | CASSMRGRVRDTEAFF
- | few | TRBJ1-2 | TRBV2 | TGTGCCAGCAGTGAAGGTCTTCGGGGGATGGGGGGCTACACCTTC | CASSEGLRGMGGYTF
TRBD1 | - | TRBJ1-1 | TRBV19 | TGTGCCAGTAGTAATTCTCTCCAGGGGGCAAAAGCTTTCTTT | CASSNSLQGAKAFF
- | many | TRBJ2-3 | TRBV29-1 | TGCAGCGCCCTGCTAATCGGAGGGATCGGAGATACGCAGTATTTT | CSALLIGGIGDTQYF
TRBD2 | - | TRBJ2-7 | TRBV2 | TGTGCCTGCACTAGCGGGGTCAACGAGCAGTACTTC | CACTSGVNEQYF
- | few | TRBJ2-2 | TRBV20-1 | TGCAGTGCCTTAGCTAGGGGATACACCGGGGAGCTGTTTTTT | CSALARGYTGELFF
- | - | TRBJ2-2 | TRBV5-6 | TGTGCCAGCAGCTTGGCCCACAGGGACACCGGGGAGCTGTTTTTT | CASSLAHRDTGELFF
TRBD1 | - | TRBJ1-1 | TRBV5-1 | TGCGCCAGCAGCTCACTCCTACGACAGGGGGCTAACACTGAAGCTTTCTTT | CASSSLLRQGANTEAFF
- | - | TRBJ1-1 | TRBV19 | TGTGCCAGTAGTATAAGAAGAGCGAACACTGAAGCTTTCTTT | CASSIRRANTEAFF
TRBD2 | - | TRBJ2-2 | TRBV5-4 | TGTGCCGGCAGCTTCGCGACTAGCGGCACCGGGGAGCTGTTTTTT | CAGSFATSGTGELFF
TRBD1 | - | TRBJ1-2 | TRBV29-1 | TGCAGCGTTGGACAGGGGACGGGGTATGGCTACACCTTC | CSVGQGTGYGYTF
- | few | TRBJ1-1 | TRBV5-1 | TGCGCCAGCAGCTTGGTCGCTACAGGTCATCGGGACACTGAAGCTTTCTTT | CASSLVATGHRDTEAFF
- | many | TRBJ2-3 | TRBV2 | TGTGCCAGCAGTCCGGAAGCAGATCGCACAGATACGCAGTATTTT | CASSPEADRTDTQYF
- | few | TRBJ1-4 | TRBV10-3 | TGTGCCATCATGGGGAATCCGGATGAAAAACTGTTTTTT | CAIMGNPDEKLFF
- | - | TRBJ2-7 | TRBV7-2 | TGTGCCAGCAGCTTAAGGGGGGGACAATCCTCCTACGAGCAGTACTTC | CASSLRGGQSSYEQYF
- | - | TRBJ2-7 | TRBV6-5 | TGTGCCAGCAGTTATCTGGACGCCTACGAGCAGTACTTC | CASSYLDAYEQYF
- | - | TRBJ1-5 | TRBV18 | TGTGCCAGCTCCCCCAGTGAGGGGCCTAGCAATCAGCCCCAGCATTTT | CASSPSEGPSNQPQHF
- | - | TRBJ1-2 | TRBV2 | TGTGCCAGCAGTGAATTTGGAGGGGCTTTAAACTATGGCTACACCTTC | CASSEFGGALNYGYTF
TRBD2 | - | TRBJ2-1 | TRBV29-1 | TGCAGCGTTGACCCCCCGACTAGCGGAGGATACTATGAGCAGTCCTTC | CSVDPPTSGGYYEQSF